This paragraph reports one TCR beta chain. Its antigen is unidentified. Sequencing was performed with immunoSEQ multiplex PCR; in TCRdb, only in-frame clones are kept and a portion is missing. Among 150,000 to 200,000 clones, just over 85% were seen once, and the ten largest hold roughly 10%. This entry belongs to a study of T cell responses to AZD1222 COVID-19 vaccine. Study-wide results and limits: Baseline seropositivity occurred in only a handful of AZD1222 recipients.

The CDR3 consists of 12 residues. V was clipped by 6 bases and J by 6 bases, with 11 bases between them. Germline V gives CDR1 KGHSH, CDR2 LQKENI. The chain is built from TRBV18 and TRBJ1-1; D is undetermined. The sample consisted of peripheral blood, taken 28 days after the second AZD1222 dose. The sequence came from an adult who received the AZD1222 COVID-19 vaccine. CDR3 in amino acids: CASSGSGAEAFF. DNA of the CDR3: TGTGCCAGCTCGGGCTCAGGTGCTGAAGCTTTCTTT.